Presented here are 27 T cell receptor beta chains from one specimen sequenced in a study of blood T cell repertoires in COVID-19. The assay was immunoSEQ multiplex PCR, and TCRdb's table has in-frame clones only and misses some. Among a few hundred thousand clones, under 90% were seen once, and the ten largest hold roughly 2.9%. Sequences were obtained from peripheral blood. The receptors come from a woman in her twenties or thirties with COVID-19, enrolled during active disease.

This sequence joins TRBV30 and TRBJ1-2; 8 bases fit TRBD1. V lost 4 bases and J lost 6; bases outside the gene matches: 7. The CDR3 totals 13 residues. The germline V gene has CDR1 GTSNPN and CDR2 SVGIG (reference sequence). The CDR3 DNA follows: TGTGCCTGGAAGACAGGGGCGACCCATGGCTACACCTTC. Its protein product is CAWKTGATHGYTF.

The V and J genes are TRBV2 and TRBJ2-7; 8 bases map to TRBD1. This CDR3 is 14 amino acids long. Germline V gene sequence: CDR1 SNHLY, CDR2 FYNNEI. The J segment lost 4 bases and the V segment lost 6 bases, leaving 8 bases of the junction unmatched. The CDR3, as DNA: TGTGCCAGCAGACCGACAGGGGTCGGTTACGAGCAGTACTTC. Its translation is CASRPTGVGYEQYF. Combining the CDR3 with reference TRBV2 and TRBJ2-7 gives the whole variable domain EPEVTQTPSHQVTQMGQEVILRCVPISNHLYFYWYRQILGQKVEFLVSFYNNEISEKSEIFDDQFSVERPDGSNFTLKIRSTKLEDSAMYFCASRPTGVGYEQYFGPGTRLTVT.

V is TRBV28 and J is TRBJ1-2; D remains unclear. In germline, CDR1 is MDHEN, CDR2 SYDVKM. This CDR3 region has 15 residues. Trimming took off 2 bases at V and 1 base at J, with 11 bases between the two ends. CDR3 bases: TGTGCCAGCAGTTTAGGGCCAGGCGATAACTATGGCTACACCTTC. This gives the protein CASSLGPGDNYGYTF.

This sequence joins TRBV7-8 and TRBJ1-3; the D is unclear. Trimming removed 0 bases from V and 4 bases from J, with 10 bases in between. In germline, CDR1 is SGHVS, CDR2 FQNEAQ. There are 15 residues in the CDR3. For the CDR3, the DNA is TGTGCCAGCAGCTTAGCGCTTAGAGTAGGAAACACCATATATTTT. It translates to CASSLALRVGNTIYF. Full variable domain (rest looked up from reference TRBV7-8 and TRBJ1-3): GAGVSQSPRYKVAKRGQDVALRCDPISGHVSLFWYQQALGQGPEFLTYFQNEAQLDKSGLPSDRFFAERPEGSVSTLKIQRTQQEDSAVYLCASSLALRVGNTIYFGEGSWLTVV.

The J gene is TRBJ1-2, the V gene TRBV19; unclear D gene. Germline V gene data show CDR1 as LNHDA and CDR2 as SQIVND (reference sequence). This CDR3 contains 14 residues. Trimming shortened V by 4 bases and J by 4 bases, and 13 bases separated the two germline ends. CDR3 DNA: TGTGCCAGTAGTAGCCCTATCGGTTCCTATGGCTACACCTTC. It is translated as CASSSPIGSYGYTF.

The rearrangement joins TRBV9 to TRBJ2-1, with TRBD2 matching over 14 bases. CDR3 size: 17 residues. The V gene end was trimmed by 2 bases and the J gene end by 12 bases; junction bases not matched to a gene: 13. The germline V gene encodes CDR1 SGDLS and CDR2 YYNGEE. CDR3 DNA: TGTGCCAGCAGCGTCTCCTCGACTAGCGGGGGGGTTATTGGGCAGTTCTTC. This codes for CASSVSSTSGGVIGQFF.

The V gene is TRBV19, the J gene TRBJ1-5, with D unresolved. Trimming took 0 bases from V and 3 from J, leaving 9 bases between them. The CDR3 runs 15 residues. Germline CDR1 and CDR2: LNHDA and SQIVND (reference sequence). The CDR3 DNA sequence: TGTGCCAGTAGTATAGAACAGTCGGTCAATCAGCCCCAGCATTTT. Its protein is CASSIEQSVNQPQHF.

V and J are TRBV5-6 and TRBJ1-2, with a tentative D call TRBD1 (5 bases). CDR1 and CDR2 (germline): SGHDT, YYEEEE. Trimming left V 3 bases short and J 7 bases short, with 10 bases between. The CDR3 loop spans 12 amino acids. CDR3 sequence: CASSWGSRGYTF. CDR3 nucleotides: TGTGCCAGCAGCTGGGGCTCCCGTGGCTACACCTTC.

V is TRBV5-1 and J is TRBJ2-3; D ambiguous. This CDR3 region has 14 residues. Per the germline V gene, CDR1 is SGHRS and CDR2 is YFSETQ. Between the trimmed V and J ends, which lost 0 bases and 0 bases, there was a span of 5 bases. The CDR3 is CASSLGASTDTQYF. The DNA of the CDR3 is TGCGCCAGCAGCTTGGGGGCTAGCACAGATACGCAGTATTTT.

The chain uses TRBV29-1 and TRBJ1-2; D is undetermined. The CDR3 length is 12 residues. Trimming cost V 4 bases and J 6 bases, with 12 bases left between them. Per the germline V gene, CDR1 is SQVTM and CDR2 is ANQGSEA. The CDR3 nucleotides read TGCAGCGTTGGTCGGGGAATCGATGGCTACACCTTC. This encodes CSVGRGIDGYTF.

The V and J genes are TRBV5-1 and TRBJ2-2; maybe TRBD1 (5 bases). In germline, CDR1 is SGHRS, CDR2 YFSETQ. Trimming removed 3 bases at V and 6 bases at J, with 12 bases between. CDR3 size: 14 residues. CDR3 nucleotide sequence: TGCGCCAGCAGCTCGATCAGGGTCGCCGGGGAGCTGTTTTTT. Encoded protein: CASSSIRVAGELFF.

V and J are TRBV9 and TRBJ2-2, with a tentative D call TRBD2 (6 bases). The ends were cut back, 0 bases at V and 1 base at J, with 7 bases in the middle. CDR3 length: 15 residues. Per the germline V gene, CDR1 is SGDLS and CDR2 is YYNGEE. The CDR3 bases are TGTGCCAGCAGCGTAGCCGGGGGGAACACCGGGGAGCTGTTTTTT. Translating gives CASSVAGGNTGELFF.

This clone was observed a single time. This chain connects TRBV27 to TRBJ2-7, with D tentatively TRBD1 (6 bases). In germline, CDR1 is MNHEY, CDR2 SMNVEV (reference sequence). The CDR3 has 16 amino acids. Trimming left V 2 bases short and J 4 bases short, with 18 bases between. For the CDR3, the DNA is TGTGCCAGCAGTTTACCTCCAGGGGTCCCAGGGTACGAGCAGTACTTC. It translates to CASSLPPGVPGYEQYF.

The rearrangement uses TRBV5-1 and TRBJ2-7; D possibly corresponds to TRBD1 (6 bases). The germline V gene has CDR1 SGHRS and CDR2 YFSETQ. The V end lost 4 bases, the J end lost 5 bases, and 16 bases lay between the germline ends. The CDR3 is 14 amino acids. CDR3 in amino acids: CASSSQGYRDEQYF. CDR3 nucleotides: TGCGCCAGCAGCAGTCAGGGATACAGGGACGAGCAGTACTTC.

This clone came up once. The chain has TRBV19 and TRBJ2-1, with 10 bases that match TRBD1. Looked up from germline, CDR1 is LNHDA and CDR2 is SQIVND (reference sequence). This CDR3 is built from 15 residues. The junction had 4 bases not matched to a gene; V was cut back by 3 bases and J by 5 bases. For the CDR3, the DNA is TGTGCCAGTAGTATCTGGACAGGGGGGAACAATGAGCAGTTCTTC. It translates to CASSIWTGGNNEQFF. The variable domain in full, with the rest retrieved from reference TRBV19 and TRBJ2-1, is DGGITQSPKYLFRKEGQNVTLSCEQNLNHDAMYWYRQDPGQGLRLIYYSQIVNDFQKGDIAEGYSVSREKKESFPLTVTSAQKNPTAFYLCASSIWTGGNNEQFFGPGTRLTVL.

The chain recombines TRBV29-1 with TRBJ1-1, with no clear D. Germline-derived CDR1 and CDR2 are SQVTM and ANQGSEA. This CDR3 spans 13 amino acids. V was trimmed by 0 bases and J by 0 bases, leaving 5 bases between them. In DNA form, the CDR3 reads TGCAGCGTTGAAGAGTCCATGAACACTGAAGCTTTCTTT. It yields the protein CSVEESMNTEAFF.

The rearrangement links TRBV5-6 to TRBJ2-5, with D perhaps matching TRBD1 (6 bases). The ends were cut back, 7 bases at V and 6 bases at J, with 19 bases in the middle. The CDR3 is 14 amino acids. Germline V gene data show CDR1 as SGHDT and CDR2 as YYEEEE. CDR3 amino acids: CASSDSLREKTQYF. The CDR3 nucleotides are TGTGCCAGCTCGGACAGCCTAAGGGAAAAGACCCAGTACTTC.

The chain combines TRBV19 with TRBJ1-4, with 7 nucleotides matching TRBD1. The V gene's germline CDR1 is LNHDA and CDR2 SQIVND (reference sequence). The CDR3 is 15 amino acids. J was trimmed by 4 bases and V by 2 bases; bases with no gene match: 4. CDR3 loop: CASSIPGGFNEKLFF. The CDR3 DNA reads as TGTGCCAGTAGTATACCAGGGGGGTTTAATGAAAAACTGTTTTTT.

The J gene is TRBJ2-7, the V gene TRBV7-9, with D perhaps matching TRBD2 (5 bases). CDR3 size: 15 residues. Germline CDR1 reads SEHNR; CDR2 reads FQNEAQ (reference sequence). V was trimmed by 3 bases and J by 1 base, leaving 13 bases between them. CDR3 DNA sequence: TGTGCCAGCAGCTTCCCTGAGGGAAGTTCCTACGAGCAGTACTTC. Protein sequence: CASSFPEGSSYEQYF.

The chain links TRBV11-1 to TRBJ2-3; maybe TRBD2 (5 bases). V lost 1 base and J 3 bases, leaving 14 bases between the germline ends. The CDR3 is 16 residues long. Germline CDR1 and CDR2: SGHAT and FQDESV (reference sequence). The CDR3 DNA is TGTGCCAGCAGCTTAGGGGCTAGCTCTAGTACAGATACGCAGTATTTT. Its protein product is CASSLGASSSTDTQYF. The full variable domain, completed using reference TRBV11-1 and TRBJ2-3, is EAEVAQSPRYKITEKSQAVAFWCDPISGHATLYWYRQILGQGPELLVQFQDESVVDDSQLPKDRFSAERLKGVDSTLKIQPAELGDSAMYLCASSLGASSSTDTQYFGPGTRLTVL.

V usage is TRBV2 and J usage is TRBJ2-1, with 10 bases identical to TRBD2. CDR3 length: 17 residues. Germline values: CDR1 SNHLY, CDR2 FYNNEI. Trimming removed 3 bases from V and 8 bases from J; junction bases left unmatched: 13. CDR3 residues: CASSDLLFSGRADEQFF. CDR3 coding DNA: TGTGCCAGCAGTGACCTCCTTTTCAGCGGGAGGGCCGATGAGCAGTTCTTC.

This rearrangement joins TRBV18 to TRBJ2-3, with 7 positions matching TRBD2. The CDR3 has 14 amino acids. CDR1 KGHSH and CDR2 LQKENI come from the germline V gene. V was pared by 4 bases and J by 4 bases, with 5 bases of the junction left unmatched. DNA of the CDR3: TGTGCCAGCTCACGCGGGAGCCTCCCAGATACGCAGTATTTT. Its translation is CASSRGSLPDTQYF.

This clone was recorded only once. This chain links TRBV20-1 with TRBJ2-7, with TRBD2 matching over 7 bases. V lost 3 bases and J lost 1; bases outside the gene matches: 6. This CDR3 spans 14 amino acids. CDR1 and CDR2 from the germline V gene are DFQATT and SNEGSKA (reference sequence). CDR3 sequence reads: CSASPGEGSYEQYF. The CDR3 coding sequence is TGCAGTGCTAGTCCGGGGGAGGGATCCTACGAGCAGTACTTC.

The chain couples TRBV6-1 to TRBJ1-2; D gene uncertain. V dropped 4 bases and J dropped 0 bases, with 3 bases sitting between them. From germline, CDR1 is MNHNS and CDR2 SASEGT. The CDR3 covers 12 residues. The CDR3 sequence is CASSGANYGYTF. The DNA for the CDR3 is TGTGCCAGCAGTGGCGCTAACTATGGCTACACCTTC.

The J gene is TRBJ2-3, the V gene TRBV2; no firm D call. The germline V and J ends were trimmed by 4 bases and 4 bases, with 6 bases remaining between them. The CDR3 loop spans 12 amino acids. Germline CDR1 and CDR2: SNHLY and FYNNEI. DNA of the CDR3: TGTGCCAGCAGTGTACTACCAGATACGCAGTATTTT. Its translation is CASSVLPDTQYF.

The CDR3 reads CASREQGPISSGANVLTF. The CDR3 DNA is TGTGCCAGCAGGGAACAGGGGCCGATAAGCTCTGGGGCCAACGTCCTGACTTTC. This sequence joins TRBV2 and TRBJ2-6; 7 nucleotides agree with TRBD1. V was pared by 6 bases and J by 0 bases, with 11 bases of the junction left unmatched. From germline, CDR1 is SNHLY and CDR2 FYNNEI. The CDR3 contains 18 residues.

The rearrangement uses TRBV5-5 and TRBJ2-3; D not certain. V dropped 4 bases and J dropped 4 bases, with 7 bases sitting between them. The CDR3 runs to 12 residues. Germline CDR1 and CDR2: SGHKS and YYEKEE (reference sequence). The CDR3 nucleotides are TGTGCCAGCAGCCGGGTTGCAGATACGCAGTATTTT. Amino acids: CASSRVADTQYF.